This T cell receptor beta chain was sequenced in a study of OX40 agonist ivuxolimab in advanced cancers. In the study overall: As their treatment, patients were administered ivuxolimab, an agonistic anti-OX40 (CD134) antibody. Study results and limitations: In general, CD8+ T cells held more expanded clones than CD4+ did, on average. Clonal expansion by week 6 occurred in CD4+ and CD8+ blood T cells (at 0.1 to 3.0 mg/kg).

The method was immunoSEQ multiplex PCR; TCRdb's version includes in-frame clones alone and lacks a portion of them. This sample has over 150,000 clones, with 90% to 95% found just once. Blood draws occurred at baseline, cycle 4 day 1, and cycle 7 day 1. V was trimmed by 2 bases and J by 2 bases, leaving 10 bases between them. Germline V gene data show CDR1 as SGDLS and CDR2 as YYNGEE. The CDR3 extends over 14 amino acids. With respect to this clone: The antigen is not known.

The input for sequencing was CD4+ or CD8+ T cells sorted from blood, taken in a trial of the OX40 agonist ivuxolimab. The clonotype originates from an adult with an advanced solid tumor such as melanoma, head and neck, liver or kidney cancer. This chain links TRBV9 with TRBJ2-5; D unresolved. The CDR3 sequence is CASSVGDRQETQYF. The CDR3 coding sequence is TGTGCCAGCAGCGTCGGCGACCGTCAAGAGACCCAGTACTTC.